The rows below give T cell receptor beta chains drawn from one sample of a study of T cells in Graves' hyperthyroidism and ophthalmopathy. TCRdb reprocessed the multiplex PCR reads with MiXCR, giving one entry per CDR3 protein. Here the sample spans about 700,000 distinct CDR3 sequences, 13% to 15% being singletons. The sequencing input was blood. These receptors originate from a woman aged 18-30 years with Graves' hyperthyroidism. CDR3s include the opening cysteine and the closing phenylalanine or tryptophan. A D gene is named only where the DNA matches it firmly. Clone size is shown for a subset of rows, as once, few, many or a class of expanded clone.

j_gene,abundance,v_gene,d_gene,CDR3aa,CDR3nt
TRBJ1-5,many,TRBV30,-,CAWSVRIGGQVGSQPQHF,TGTGCCTGGAGTGTACGGATCGGAGGGCAGGTGGGGAGTCAGCCCCAGCATTTT
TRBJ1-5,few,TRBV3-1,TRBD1,CASSQGGDRNQPQHF,TGTGCCAGCAGCCAAGGGGGGGACAGAAATCAGCCCCAGCATTTT
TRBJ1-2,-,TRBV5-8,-,CASSLAGSGYGYTF,TGTGCCAGCAGCTTGGCAGGGTCGGGCTATGGCTACACCTTC
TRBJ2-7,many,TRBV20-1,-,CSAITALTGQYF,TGCAGTGCTATTACGGCCCTCACGGGGCAGTACTTC
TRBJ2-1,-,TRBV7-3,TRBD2,CASSPKTPTSGSNEQFF,TGTGCCAGCAGCCCAAAAACCCCTACTAGCGGGAGTAATGAGCAGTTCTTC
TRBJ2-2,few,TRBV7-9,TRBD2,CASSYGLAGVGTGELFF,TGTGCCAGCAGTTACGGACTAGCGGGAGTGGGGACCGGGGAGCTGTTTTTT
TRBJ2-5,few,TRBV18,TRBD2,CASSSLAEKGETQYF,TGTGCCAGCTCATCGCTAGCGGAGAAAGGGGAGACCCAGTACTTC
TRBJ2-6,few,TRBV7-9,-,CASSQTRTSSGANVLTF,TGTGCCAGCAGCCAGACCAGGACCAGCTCTGGGGCCAACGTCCTGACTTTC
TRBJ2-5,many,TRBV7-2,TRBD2,CASSSAGGGETQYF,TGTGCCAGCAGCTCAGCGGGAGGTGGGGAGACCCAGTACTTC
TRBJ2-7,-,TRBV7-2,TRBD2,CASSPTAPYQRGAYVQYF,TGTGCCAGCAGCCCAACTGCCCCTTATCAGCGGGGAGCCTACGTGCAGTACTTC
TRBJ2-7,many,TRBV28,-,CASSLPNDRIEGESPYEQYF,TGTGCCAGCAGTTTGCCCAACGACAGGATCGAGGGGGAGTCCCCCTACGAGCAGTACTTC
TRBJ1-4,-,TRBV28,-,CASMRLGANEKLFF,TGTGCCAGTATGCGCCTCGGGGCTAATGAAAAACTGTTTTTT
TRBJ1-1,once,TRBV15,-,CATSAREFGGGRTEAFF,TGTGCCACCAGCGCCAGGGAATTCGGGGGCGGGCGCACTGAAGCTTTCTTT
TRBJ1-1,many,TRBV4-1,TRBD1,CASSQNDRGATEAFF,TGCGCCAGCAGCCAAAATGACAGGGGGGCCACTGAAGCTTTCTTT
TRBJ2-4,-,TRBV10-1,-,CASSEGFSRNIQYF,TGCGCCAGCAGTGAAGGATTTAGCCGGAACATTCAGTACTTC
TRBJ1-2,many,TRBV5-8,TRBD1,CASIMTGLFYGYTF,TGTGCCAGCATCATGACAGGGCTTTTCTATGGCTACACCTTC
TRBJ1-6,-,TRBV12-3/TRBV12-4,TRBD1,CASGAQPGQGTPLHF,TGTGCCAGCGGGGCCCAACCGGGACAGGGGACTCCCCTCCACTTT
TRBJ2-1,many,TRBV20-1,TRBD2,CSARLAAYNEQFF,TGCAGTGCTAGACTAGCGGCTTACAATGAGCAGTTCTTC
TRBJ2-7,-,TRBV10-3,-,CAISGVRGDEQYF,TGTGCCATCAGTGGTGTCAGGGGCGATGAGCAGTACTTC
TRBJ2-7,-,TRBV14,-,CASSHSPVTGSYEQYF,TGTGCCAGCAGCCATTCGCCTGTGACAGGTTCCTACGAGCAGTACTTC
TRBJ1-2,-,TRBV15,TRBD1,CATSSRSGTGYGYTF,TGTGCCACCAGCAGCCGATCCGGGACAGGCTATGGCTACACCTTC
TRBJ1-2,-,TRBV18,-,CASSPPGANYGYTF,TGTGCCAGCTCACCGCCCGGGGCTAACTATGGCTACACCTTC
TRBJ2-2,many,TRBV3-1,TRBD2,CASSRLPYPSGPTGELFF,TGTGCCAGCAGCCGCCTACCCTATCCTAGCGGCCCGACCGGGGAGCTGTTTTTT
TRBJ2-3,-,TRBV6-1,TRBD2,CASSPSGSETDTQYF,TGTGCCAGCAGTCCGAGCGGGAGTGAAACAGATACGCAGTATTTT
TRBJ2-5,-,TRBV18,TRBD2,CASSPRVPGLVNETQYF,TGTGCCAGCTCACCGCGTGTTCCGGGACTAGTGAATGAGACCCAGTACTTC
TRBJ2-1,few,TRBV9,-,CASSAIVGGEQFF,TGTGCCAGCAGCGCCATCGTTGGAGGGGAGCAGTTCTTC
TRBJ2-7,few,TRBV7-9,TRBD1,CASSHAGAGGYEQYF,TGTGCCAGCAGCCACGCAGGGGCAGGGGGCTACGAGCAGTACTTC
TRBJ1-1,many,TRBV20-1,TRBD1,CSARTGGAGTEAFF,TGCAGTGCGCGGACAGGGGGCGCGGGGACTGAAGCTTTCTTT
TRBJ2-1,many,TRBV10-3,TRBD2,CAISGASGSYNEQFF,TGTGCCATCAGTGGAGCTAGCGGGAGCTACAATGAGCAGTTCTTC
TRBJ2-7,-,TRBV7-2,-,CASSFRQLAYEQYF,TGTGCCAGCAGCTTCCGACAGCTTGCCTACGAGCAGTACTTC
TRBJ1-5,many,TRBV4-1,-,CASSQDRGEGNQPQHF,TGCGCCAGCAGCCAAGATAGAGGGGAGGGCAATCAGCCCCAGCATTTT
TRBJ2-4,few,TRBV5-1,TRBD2,CASSPPGLAGGVIKNIQYF,TGCGCCAGCAGCCCTCCAGGACTAGCGGGAGGGGTCATTAAAAACATTCAGTACTTC
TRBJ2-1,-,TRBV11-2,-,CASSLYLQGDNEQFF,TGTGCCAGCAGCTTATATTTACAGGGTGACAATGAGCAGTTCTTC
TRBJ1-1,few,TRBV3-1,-,CASSQDWDPNTEAFF,TGTGCCAGCAGCCAAGATTGGGATCCGAACACTGAAGCTTTCTTT
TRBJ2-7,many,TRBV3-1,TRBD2,CASSQAGLAPYYEQYF,TGTGCCAGCAGCCAAGCGGGACTAGCGCCTTACTACGAGCAGTACTTC
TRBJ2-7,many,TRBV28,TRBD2,CASSSRLAGPYEQYF,TGTGCCAGCAGCAGCAGACTAGCGGGTCCCTACGAGCAGTACTTC
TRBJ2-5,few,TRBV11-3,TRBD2,CASSPRTSGRLDETQYF,TGTGCCAGCAGCCCAAGGACTAGCGGGAGGTTAGATGAGACCCAGTACTTC
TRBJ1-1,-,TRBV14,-,CASSLGTYTEAFF,TGTGCCAGCAGCCTCGGGACCTACACTGAAGCTTTCTTT
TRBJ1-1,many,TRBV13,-,CASSLGDTLNTEAFF,TGTGCCAGCAGCTTAGGCGACACACTGAACACTGAAGCTTTCTTT
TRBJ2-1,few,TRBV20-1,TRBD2,CSARLLAGVVNEQFF,TGCAGTGCTAGGCTGCTAGCGGGAGTTGTAAATGAGCAGTTCTTC
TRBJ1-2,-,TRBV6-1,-,CASTQRGGDNYGYTF,TGTGCCAGCACCCAGCGGGGGGGCGACAACTATGGCTACACCTTC
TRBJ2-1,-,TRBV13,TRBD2,CASSFGSGSRNEQFF,TGTGCCAGCAGCTTCGGTAGCGGGAGCCGCAATGAGCAGTTCTTC
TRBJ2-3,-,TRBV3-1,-,CASSQDTPKRTDTQYF,TGTGCCAGCAGCCAAGATACCCCGAAAAGAACAGATACGCAGTATTTT
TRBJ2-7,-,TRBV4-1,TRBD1,CASSLILDDRGLYEQYF,TGCGCCAGCAGCCTCATTCTTGACGACAGGGGGTTGTACGAGCAGTACTTC
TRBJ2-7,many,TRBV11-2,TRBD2,CASSLGGAGGIREQYF,TGTGCCAGCAGCCTGGGAGGAGCGGGAGGGATAAGGGAGCAGTACTTC
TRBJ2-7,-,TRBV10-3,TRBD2,CAISGAKGLAGDPYEQYF,TGTGCCATCAGTGGGGCCAAGGGACTAGCGGGAGACCCCTACGAGCAGTACTTC
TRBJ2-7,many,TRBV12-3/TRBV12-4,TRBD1,CASTTDRAYEQYF,TGTGCCAGCACCACGGACAGGGCCTACGAGCAGTACTTC
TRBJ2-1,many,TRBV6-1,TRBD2,CASSGDYPPEQFF,TGTGCCAGCTCGGGGGACTACCCTCCTGAGCAGTTCTTC
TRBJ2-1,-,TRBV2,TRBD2,CASRLGLGTNNEQFF,TGTGCCAGCAGGTTGGGACTAGGGACCAACAATGAGCAGTTCTTC
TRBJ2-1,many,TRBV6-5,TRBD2,CASSYRRLAGANEQFF,TGTGCCAGCAGTTACCGACGACTAGCGGGAGCCAATGAGCAGTTCTTC
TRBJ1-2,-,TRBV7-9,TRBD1,CASSSDRGPYGYTF,TGTGCCAGCAGCTCGGACAGGGGGCCGTATGGCTACACCTTC
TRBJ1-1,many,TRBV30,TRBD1,CAWSVLTGWAEAFF,TGTGCCTGGAGTGTCCTGACAGGGTGGGCCGAAGCTTTCTTT
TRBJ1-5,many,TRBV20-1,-,CSALRDIRDQPQHF,TGCAGTGCCCTCCGGGACATCCGAGATCAGCCCCAGCATTTT
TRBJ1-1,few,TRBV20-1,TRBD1,CSARGAQGANTEAFF,TGCAGTGCTAGAGGCGCACAGGGGGCGAACACTGAAGCTTTCTTT
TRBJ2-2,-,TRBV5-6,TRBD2,CASSFGLAGGGGELFF,TGTGCCAGCAGCTTCGGACTAGCGGGAGGCGGCGGGGAGCTGTTTTTT
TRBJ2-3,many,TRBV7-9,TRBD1,CASSSRTGVTDTQYF,TGTGCCAGCAGCTCAAGGACAGGGGTCACAGATACGCAGTATTTT
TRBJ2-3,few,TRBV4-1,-,CASSQVWLATDTQYF,TGCGCCAGCAGCCAAGTCTGGCTAGCCACAGATACGCAGTATTTT